Listed here are 23 T cell receptor beta chains from one sample, sequenced in a study of human CD8 memory T cell subsets. The authors defined TPEX cells as CCR7+ PD-1+ TIGIT+ early memory CD8+ T cells carrying exhausted-like traits. Generation of TCR beta libraries used UMI-labeled 5' RACE. TCRdb reprocessed the 5' RACE reads and keeps a single row for each CDR3 protein, giving no DNA. The sample table includes around 10,000 distinct CDR3 sequences. The sample was CD8+ T cells from PBMCs. The receptors originated from a human donor in good health.

The chain recombines TRBV4-2 with TRBJ1-1. Germline CDR1 reads LGHNA; CDR2 reads YNFKEQ. CDR3 length: 15 amino acids. CDR3 amino acids: CASSARDLGDLFAFF.

V gene TRBV12-3 or TRBV12-4 combines with J gene TRBJ2-5. The CDR3 is 12 amino acids. The CDR3 protein is CASSLVQETQYF.

The rearrangement joins TRBV9 to TRBJ2-5; TCRdb calls TRBD1, which cannot be checked without DNA. The CDR3 has 13 residues. Looked up from germline, CDR1 is SGDLS and CDR2 is YYNGEE. CDR3 residues: CASSVDEGETQYF.

The chain recombines TRBV7-3 with TRBJ2-3; without DNA, the TCRdb call of TRBD2 cannot be checked. Germline CDR1 SGHTA, CDR2 FQGTGA. This CDR3 comprises 15 residues. Here the CDR3 reads CASSYSGGSADTQYF.

The chain combines TRBV7-9 with TRBJ1-2; the TRBD1 assignment by TCRdb is unverifiable without DNA. Germline V CDR1 and CDR2: SEHNR, FQNEAQ (reference sequence). The length of the CDR3 is 13 residues. CDR3 in amino acids: CASSFQGNYGYTF.

This rearrangement joins TRBV5-6 to TRBJ2-7; TCRdb picks TRBD1, but there is no DNA to check that call. Germline-derived CDR1 and CDR2 are SGHDT and YYEEEE. The CDR3 loop spans 13 amino acids. CDR3: CASSFPGANEQYF.

The chain combines TRBV9 with TRBJ2-3; the TCRdb call, TRBD1, lacks DNA for checking. The germline CDR1 and CDR2 sequences are SGDLS and YYNGEE. The CDR3 runs to 15 residues. CDR3 loop: CASSATQGAGDTQYF.

The rearrangement links TRBV5-1 to TRBJ2-7. CDR1 is SGHRS, CDR2 YFSETQ, per germline. The CDR3 contains 16 residues. The CDR3 sequence: CASSLGARGFGYEQYF.

V is TRBV2 and J is TRBJ2-3. The germline CDR1 and CDR2 sequences are SNHLY and FYNNEI. The CDR3 is 16 residues long. The CDR3 spells CASSGAYRVSTDTQYF.

V gene TRBV29-1 combines with J gene TRBJ1-1; lacking DNA, the TRBD1 call made by TCRdb goes unchecked. The length of the CDR3 is 13 residues. Germline V gene sequence: CDR1 SQVTM, CDR2 ANQGSEA. The CDR3 spells CSADGGADTEAFF.

This chain joins TRBV13 and TRBJ1-2; no DNA is available, so the TRBD1 call from TCRdb remains unchecked. This CDR3 comprises 16 residues. Germline lookup yields CDR1 PRHDT and CDR2 FYEKMQ (reference sequence). The CDR3: CASSLGPGQHKAGYTF.

The chain uses TRBV6-6 and TRBJ2-7; the TCRdb D gene call, TRBD1, has no DNA to confirm it. Germline V gene sequence: CDR1 MNHNY, CDR2 SVGAGI (reference sequence). The CDR3 runs 14 residues. The CDR3 is CASSYTGVGYEQYF.

This rearrangement joins TRBV29-1 to TRBJ1-4; TCRdb names TRBD1, which stays unverified in the absence of DNA. The CDR3 extends over 13 amino acids. Germline lookup yields CDR1 SQVTM and CDR2 ANQGSEA. The CDR3 sequence is CSAKWPGGVELFF.

Its frequency marks this clonotype as medium-sized. The chain links TRBV20-1 to TRBJ2-3; TCRdb designates TRBD1, a call that cannot be tested without DNA. Germline CDR1 is DFQATT and CDR2 is SNEGSKA (reference sequence). CDR3 length: 13 residues. The CDR3 sequence is CSAGRDSTDTQYF.

This sequence joins TRBV20-1 and TRBJ1-2; no DNA is available, so the TRBD1 call from TCRdb remains unchecked. The germline V gene has CDR1 DFQATT and CDR2 SNEGSKA (reference sequence). The CDR3 is 13 residues long. CDR3 residues: CSARSRGGRGYTF.

This chain uses TRBV7-9 with TRBJ1-1; there is no DNA to check the TCRdb D call of TRBD1. This CDR3 has 14 residues. The germline gives CDR1 SEHNR, CDR2 FQNEAQ (reference sequence). The CDR3 spells CASSLPGPTTEAFF. The variable domain in full, completed from reference TRBV7-9 and TRBJ1-1, reads DTGVSQNPRHKITKRGQNVTFRCDPISEHNRLYWYRQTLGQGPEFLTYFQNEAQLEKSRLLSDRFSAERPKGSFSTLEIQRTEQGDSAMYLCASSLPGPTTEAFFGQGTRLTVV.

This chain joins TRBV6-5 and TRBJ2-1. The CDR3 loop spans 15 amino acids. CDR1 and CDR2 (germline): MNHEY, SVGAGI. The CDR3 loop reads CASSLTRSSYNEQFF.

V gene TRBV7-9 combines with J gene TRBJ2-5; TCRdb gives TRBD1 as the D gene, but with no DNA this cannot be confirmed. CDR1 SEHNR and CDR2 FQNEAQ come from the germline V gene (reference sequence). The CDR3 loop spans 13 amino acids. CDR3 protein: CASMQGSRETQYF.

This chain links TRBV28 with TRBJ2-2. This CDR3 is built from 14 residues. CDR1 MDHEN and CDR2 SYDVKM come from the germline V gene. Here the CDR3 reads CASSSRLNTGELFF.

CDR3 in amino acids: CASRHTGGRDYGYTF. This chain uses TRBV10-2 with TRBJ1-2; lacking DNA, the TRBD1 call made by TCRdb goes unchecked. The germline gives CDR1 WSHSY, CDR2 SAAADI. The CDR3 sequence is 15 residues long.

The V gene is TRBV15, the J gene TRBJ2-3; TCRdb lists TRBD1, though no DNA is available to test this call. Germline CDR1 and CDR2: LNHNV and YYDKDF (reference sequence). The CDR3 spans 13 residues. CDR3 region: CATSREDKGSQYF. Full variable domain (remainder filled in from reference TRBV15 and TRBJ2-3): DAMVIQNPRYQVTQFGKPVTLSCSQTLNHNVMYWYQQKSSQAPKLLFHYYDKDFNNEADTPDNFQSRRPNTSFCFLDIRSPGLGDTAMYLCATSREDKGSQYFGPGTRLTVL.

This clonotype shows up as large by frequency. This sequence joins TRBV7-9 and TRBJ2-5; there is no DNA to check the TCRdb D call of TRBD1. The CDR3 sequence is 17 residues long. CDR1 SEHNR and CDR2 FQNEAQ come from the germline V gene (reference sequence). The CDR3 sequence: CASSRPGQGPVVETQYF. The whole variable domain, filled in from reference TRBV7-9 and TRBJ2-5, reads DTGVSQNPRHKITKRGQNVTFRCDPISEHNRLYWYRQTLGQGPEFLTYFQNEAQLEKSRLLSDRFSAERPKGSFSTLEIQRTEQGDSAMYLCASSRPGQGPVVETQYFGPGTRLLVL.

The rearrangement uses TRBV13 and TRBJ2-7; with no DNA, the TCRdb D assignment of TRBD1 cannot be verified. The germline V gene has CDR1 PRHDT and CDR2 FYEKMQ (reference sequence). This CDR3 comprises 14 residues. The CDR3 sequence: CASSSTGGAYEQYF. Complete variable domain (other parts from reference TRBV13 and TRBJ2-7): AAGVIQSPRHLIKEKRETATLKCYPIPRHDTVYWYQQGPGQDPQFLISFYEKMQSDKGSIPDRFSAQQFSDYHSELNMSSLELGDSALYFCASSSTGGAYEQYFGPGTRLTVT.